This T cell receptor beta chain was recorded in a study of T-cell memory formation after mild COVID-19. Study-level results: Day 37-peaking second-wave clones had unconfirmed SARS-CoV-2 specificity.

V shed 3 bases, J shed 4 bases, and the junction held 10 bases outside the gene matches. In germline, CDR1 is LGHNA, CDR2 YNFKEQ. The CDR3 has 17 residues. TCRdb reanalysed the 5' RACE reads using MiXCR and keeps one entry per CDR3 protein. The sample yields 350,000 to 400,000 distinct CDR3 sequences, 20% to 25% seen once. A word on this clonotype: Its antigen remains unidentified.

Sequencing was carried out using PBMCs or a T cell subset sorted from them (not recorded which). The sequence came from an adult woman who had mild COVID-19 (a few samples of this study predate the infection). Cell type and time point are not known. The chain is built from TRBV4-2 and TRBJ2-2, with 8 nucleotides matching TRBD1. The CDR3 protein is CASSQGQADDFTGELFF. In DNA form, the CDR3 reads TGTGCCAGCAGCCAGGGACAGGCGGACGATTTCACCGGGGAGCTGTTTTTT.